The clone carrying this T cell receptor (beta chain) was picked up a small number of times. Since all of the isolated RNA was reverse transcribed, expressed TCRB transcripts were what got sequenced. The protocol was immunoSEQ multiplex PCR, while the TCRdb copy is restricted to in-frame clones and leaves out a portion. The sample yields about 220,000 clones, about a tenth seen once. The data are from a study of beta chain features in type 1 diabetes. Whole-study context: Age, gender and cell yields were similar between patients and healthy donors.

The germline gives CDR1 SGDLS, CDR2 YYNGEE. The CDR3 runs to 14 residues. Trimming removed 4 bases from V and 7 bases from J; junction bases left unmatched: 6. Each sorted fraction was over 95% pure. V is TRBV9 and J is TRBJ2-1, with 9 bases that match TRBD2. The sample comprised central memory CD4+ T cells from blood. This TCR was recovered from a man younger than 35 in good health. The CDR3 bases are TGTGCCAGCAGCCGCGCGGGAGGGCGGAATGAGCAGTTCTTC. Translated: CASSRAGGRNEQFF.